This T cell receptor beta chain was recorded in a study of cytomegalovirus exposure and HLA in healthy donors. Study-level findings and limits: A later analysis associated about 18,000 TCR beta sequences with HLA alleles at a 0.05 false discovery rate. Later on, analysis showed that most CMV-associated TCR beta chains appeared to be HLA-restricted. Three CMV-associated chains proved CMV antigen-specific in vitro.

In germline, CDR1 is MNHNS, CDR2 SASEGT. The germline V and J ends were trimmed by 2 bases and 8 bases, with 15 bases remaining between them. The CDR3 runs 14 residues. Notes on this clone: Antigen: not known.

60 Vbeta and 13 Jbeta primers were used in PCR. This table comes from immunoSEQ multiplex PCR, and its TCRdb copy is limited to in-frame clones, with some not included. The table lists approximately 80,000 clones, over 75% of them singletons. The chain has TRBV6-1 and TRBJ1-2, with D possibly matching TRBD1 (5 bases). The sample comprised PBMCs. This TCR was recovered from a male donor in good health and CMV-seropositive. The CDR3 DNA is TGTGCCAGCAGTGAACCTTTCAGGGATGGAGGCTACACCTTC. This codes for CASSEPFRDGGYTF.